This T cell receptor beta chain came from a study of blood T cell repertoires in COVID-19. Individuals drawn from some 25 US areas were roughly 18 to 95 years old. Donors of Cohort 3 who recovered were those that had two negative PCRs, clearance, or symptom resolution. The CDR3 loop spans 17 amino acids. V gave up 3 bases and J gave up 0 bases, with 12 bases separating them. CDR1 is MDHEN, CDR2 SYDVKM, per germline. Clones were read by immunoSEQ multiplex PCR, and TCRdb kept only the in-frame ones, dropping some. The sample yields 110,000 to 150,000 clones, 70% to 90% seen once. V gene TRBV28 combines with J gene TRBJ1-6; D is undetermined. The sample was PBMCs or T cells enriched from blood (not recorded which). The sequence came from a man aged 50-59 years who had recovered from COVID-19. CDR3 protein: CASSLNVRGSYNSPLHF. The CDR3 DNA sequence: TGTGCCAGCAGTTTGAACGTCCGGGGCTCCTATAATTCACCCCTCCACTTT.